One sample yielded the 21 T cell receptor beta chains listed below, sequenced in a study of T cells in localized non-small cell lung cancer. Clones were read by immunoSEQ multiplex PCR, and TCRdb kept only the in-frame ones, dropping some. The table has about 16,000 clones, 85% to 90% seen once. Sample: peripheral blood, taken before any cancer treatment. The receptors stem from a male donor at least 60 years old with stage II squamous cell lung carcinoma.

The chain is built from TRBV6-1 and TRBJ2-7; no reliable D call. Germline V gene lookup returns CDR1 MNHNS and CDR2 SASEGT. V lost 8 bases and J lost 0, with 8 bases in between. CDR3 length: 12 residues. Written as DNA, the CDR3 is TGTGCCAGCTTGACGGTCTCCTACGAGCAGTACTTC. Its protein is CASLTVSYEQYF.

The chain has TRBV28 and TRBJ2-7; D possibly corresponds to TRBD2 (6 bases). The V gene's germline CDR1 is MDHEN and CDR2 SYDVKM. There are 12 residues in the CDR3. V was clipped by 6 bases and J by 3 bases, with 9 bases between them. In DNA, the CDR3 is TGTGCCAGCAGACGACTAGGCTACGAGCAGTACTTC. Translation: CASRRLGYEQYF.

The V and J genes are TRBV4-1 and TRBJ1-5; D unclear. V lost 1 base, J lost 6 bases, and 10 bases lay in between. Germline CDR1 reads MGHRA; CDR2 reads YSYEKL. The CDR3 spans 14 residues. CDR3: CASSQGVGSQPQHF. The CDR3 DNA is TGCGCCAGCAGCCAAGGCGTAGGTAGTCAGCCCCAGCATTTT.

The chain employs TRBV5-1 and TRBJ2-4; weak D call: TRBD1 (5 bases). The CDR3 consists of 15 residues. Germline assignment: CDR1 SGHRS and CDR2 YFSETQ. V gave up 0 bases and J gave up 5 bases, with 12 bases separating them. The CDR3, as DNA: TGCGCCAGCAGCTTGGGGCCAGGGAACCAAAACATTCAGTACTTC. Translated: CASSLGPGNQNIQYF.

V usage is TRBV11-2 and J usage is TRBJ2-7, with D maybe TRBD1 (6 bases). Deletions cut 5 bases from V and 6 bases from J, with 11 bases between. The CDR3 has 12 residues. Germline V gene sequence: CDR1 SGHAT, CDR2 FQNNGV. CDR3 nucleotides: TGTGCCAGCAGCCCTCAGGGGACCGAGCAGTACTTC. This encodes CASSPQGTEQYF.

The rearrangement uses TRBV4-1 and TRBJ2-5; 10 bases are a match to TRBD2. Germline V gives CDR1 MGHRA, CDR2 YSYEKL. This CDR3 comprises 15 residues. J lost 2 bases, V lost 2 bases, and 2 bases had no gene match. In nucleotides, the CDR3 is TGCGCCAGCAGCCAAAGCGGGAGGGTTCAAGAGACCCAGTACTTC. Its translation is CASSQSGRVQETQYF.

The V and J genes are TRBV19 and TRBJ1-4; TRBD1 matches 8 bases. V shed 5 bases and J 3 bases; nucleotides not matched to a gene: 5. This CDR3 is 15 amino acids long. Looked up from germline, CDR1 is LNHDA and CDR2 is SQIVND (reference sequence). The CDR3 DNA follows: TGTGCCAGTAGTCTCCCGACAGGGGCTAATGAAAAACTGTTTTTT. Translated, it gives CASSLPTGANEKLFF.

V is TRBV6-1 and J is TRBJ2-7, with TRBD1 matching over 11 bases. Germline V gives CDR1 MNHNS, CDR2 SASEGT. The CDR3 is 15 amino acids. Trimming removed 4 bases from V and 3 bases from J; junction bases left unmatched: 5. CDR3 in amino acids: CASSAWTGGNYEQYF. The CDR3 nucleotides are TGTGCCAGCAGTGCCTGGACAGGGGGCAACTACGAGCAGTACTTC.

This clone was observed a single time. The rearrangement joins TRBV18 to TRBJ2-2, with TRBD2 matching 9 bases. The germline V gene encodes CDR1 KGHSH and CDR2 LQKENI. With 5 bases clipped from V and 2 bases from J, the junction kept 3 bases outside the gene matches. This CDR3 has 15 residues. The chain's CDR3 is CASSSGLANTGELFF. In DNA, the CDR3 is TGTGCCAGCTCATCGGGACTAGCCAACACCGGGGAGCTGTTTTTT.

The V and J genes are TRBV10-3 and TRBJ2-2; D not resolved. This CDR3 comprises 14 residues. The germline CDR1 and CDR2 sequences are ENHRY and SYGVKD. Trimming stripped 4 bases from V and 1 base from J, with 7 bases between. The CDR3 loop is CAISALGNTGELFF. The CDR3 nucleotides read TGTGCCATCAGTGCCCTCGGGAACACCGGGGAGCTGTTTTTT.

DNA of the CDR3: TGTGCCAGTAGTAGTGGGGTAGGAGAGCAGTACTTC. Encoded protein: CASSSGVGEQYF. This chain joins TRBV19 and TRBJ2-7; D remains unclear. Germline loops: CDR1 LNHDA, CDR2 SQIVND (reference sequence). The V end was cut by 4 bases, the J end by 7 bases, with 11 bases between. The CDR3 sequence is 12 residues long. Together with reference TRBV19 and TRBJ2-7, the CDR3 gives the full variable domain: DGGITQSPKYLFRKEGQNVTLSCEQNLNHDAMYWYRQDPGQGLRLIYYSQIVNDFQKGDIAEGYSVSREKKESFPLTVTSAQKNPTAFYLCASSSGVGEQYFGPGTRLTVT.

The V call is TRBV30, the J call TRBJ1-2; D gene uncertain. CDR1 is GTSNPN, CDR2 SVGIG, per germline (reference sequence). CDR3 length: 12 amino acids. The V and J ends lost 8 bases and 2 bases respectively, with 12 bases between them. The CDR3: CAQHGENYGYTF. The CDR3 coding sequence is TGTGCCCAGCACGGGGAAAACTATGGCTACACCTTC.

The rearrangement joins TRBV4-1 to TRBJ2-3; unclear D gene. V lost 4 bases and J lost 2, with 10 bases in between. Germline CDR1 and CDR2: MGHRA and YSYEKL. The CDR3 spans 14 residues. CDR3 DNA sequence: TGCGCCAGCAGCCTAGGGTCTTTCACAGATACGCAGTATTTT. As protein: CASSLGSFTDTQYF.

The chain is built from TRBV6-1 and TRBJ2-7; the D gene is possibly TRBD1 (5 bases). Per the germline V gene, CDR1 is MNHNS and CDR2 is SASEGT. The V gene lost 3 bases and the J gene lost 0 bases, with 15 bases spanning the gap. The CDR3 consists of 16 residues. The CDR3: CASSDLQGDDSYEQYF. CDR3 nucleotide sequence: TGTGCCAGCAGTGACCTGCAGGGCGACGACTCCTACGAGCAGTACTTC.

This chain uses TRBV6-6 with TRBJ2-7; 8 bases fit TRBD2. The V gene end was trimmed by 8 bases and the J gene end by 4 bases; junction bases not matched to a gene: 4. CDR1 is MNHNY, CDR2 SVGAGI, per germline (reference sequence). The CDR3 runs to 12 residues. The CDR3 loop reads CASRSGTYEQYF. The CDR3 DNA sequence: TGTGCCAGCCGTAGCGGGACTTACGAGCAGTACTTC.

This clone has more than one count but fewer than ten. The chain is built from TRBV29-1 and TRBJ1-2; no clear D. From germline, CDR1 is SQVTM and CDR2 ANQGSEA. This CDR3 comprises 11 residues. The V end lost 4 bases, the J end lost 5 bases, and 8 bases lay between the germline ends. The CDR3 DNA reads as TGCAGCGTTGGGACTGGTTATGGCTACACCTTC. Translation: CSVGTGYGYTF.

As concerns this clone: This sample includes further DNA sequences coding for the same CDR3. J is TRBJ2-4 and V is TRBV19; D ambiguous. Germline V gene data show CDR1 as LNHDA and CDR2 as SQIVND (reference sequence). The V and J ends lost 5 bases and 0 bases respectively, with 8 bases between them. The CDR3 runs 14 residues. In DNA, the CDR3 is TGTGCCAGTAGTTCCGACCTAGCCAAAAACATTCAGTACTTC. It specifies CASSSDLAKNIQYF.

The V and J genes are TRBV6-6 and TRBJ1-1; TRBD1 is a possible D gene (6 bases). Germline loops: CDR1 MNHNY, CDR2 SVGAGI (reference sequence). The CDR3 is made up of 14 amino acids. The V end was cut by 6 bases, the J end by 6 bases, with 17 bases between. The chain's CDR3 is CASRLVTDSPEAFF. The CDR3 nucleotides read TGTGCCAGCAGACTCGTCACGGACAGCCCTGAAGCTTTCTTT.

The chain is built from TRBV29-1 and TRBJ2-1; 7 bases match TRBD1. The CDR3 runs to 18 residues. Germline V lookup: CDR1 SQVTM, CDR2 ANQGSEA. V lost 3 bases and J lost 0; bases outside the gene matches: 14. CDR3 region: CSVDGTASSQSSYNEQFF. The CDR3 coding sequence is TGCAGCGTTGATGGGACAGCTAGTAGCCAGAGCTCCTACAATGAGCAGTTCTTC.

This clone has only a few counts. The V gene is TRBV27, the J gene TRBJ2-3; D perhaps matches TRBD2 (5 bases). Germline-derived CDR1 and CDR2 are MNHEY and SMNVEV (reference sequence). The CDR3 runs 14 residues. The V gene lost 4 bases and the J gene lost 2 bases, with 10 bases spanning the gap. CDR3 protein: CASSSWTDTDTQYF. Written as DNA, the CDR3 is TGTGCCAGCAGTTCTTGGACTGACACAGATACGCAGTATTTT.

This chain links TRBV6-1 with TRBJ2-1; 7 nucleotides align to TRBD2. The germline V gene has CDR1 MNHNS and CDR2 SASEGT. V shed 4 bases, J shed 12 bases, and the junction held 6 bases outside the gene matches. This CDR3 has 12 residues. The CDR3 coding sequence is TGTGCCAGCAGTGTTGGGGAGGGGACGCAGTTCTTC. It is translated as CASSVGEGTQFF.